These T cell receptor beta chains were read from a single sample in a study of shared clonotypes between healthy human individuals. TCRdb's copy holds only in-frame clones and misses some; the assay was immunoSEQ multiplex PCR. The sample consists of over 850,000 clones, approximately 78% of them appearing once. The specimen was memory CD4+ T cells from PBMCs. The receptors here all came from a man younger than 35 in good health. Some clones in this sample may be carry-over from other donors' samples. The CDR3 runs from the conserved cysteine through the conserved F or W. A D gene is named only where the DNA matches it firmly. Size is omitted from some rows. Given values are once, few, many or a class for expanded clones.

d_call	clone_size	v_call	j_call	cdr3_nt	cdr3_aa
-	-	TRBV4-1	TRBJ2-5	TGCGCCAGCAGCCAAGGCCGTCGGGAAGAGACCCAGTACTTC	CASSQGRREETQYF
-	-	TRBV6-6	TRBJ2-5	TGTGCCAGCAGTTACGCGCTTCGCGACCCGCCGGAGACCCAGTACTTC	CASSYALRDPPETQYF
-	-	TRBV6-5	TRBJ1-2	TGTGCCAGCAGTTACTCGAATTGGGACGGCAACTATGGCTACACCTTC	CASSYSNWDGNYGYTF
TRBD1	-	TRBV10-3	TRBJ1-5	TGTGCCATCAGTCCCGGGACAGGGCCAAATCAGCCCCAGCATTTT	CAISPGTGPNQPQHF
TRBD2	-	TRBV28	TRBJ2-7	TGTGCCAGCCAACTAGCGGGTCCCAGATCCTACGAGCAGTACTTC	CASQLAGPRSYEQYF
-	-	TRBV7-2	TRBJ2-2	TGTGCCAGCAGCTTAAGTAGCGGAAACACCGGGGAGCTGTTTTTT	CASSLSSGNTGELFF
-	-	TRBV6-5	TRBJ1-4	TGTGCCAGCAAAGGGCCCAATTTAGAAAAACTGTTTTTT	CASKGPNLEKLFF
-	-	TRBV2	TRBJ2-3	TGTGCCAGCAGTGAAGAGACCGGGGGTACGCAGTATTTT	CASSEETGGTQYF
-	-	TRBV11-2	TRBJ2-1	TGTGCCAGCAGCTTCTCGGACGGTTACAATGAGCAGTTCTTC	CASSFSDGYNEQFF
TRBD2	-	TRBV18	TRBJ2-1	TGTGCCAGCTCACCGGATAGCGGGAGGGCTACCTACAATGAGCAGTTCTTC	CASSPDSGRATYNEQFF
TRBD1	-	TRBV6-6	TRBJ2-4	TGTGCTACCTCTCCAGGGGGAAACATTCAGTACTTC	CATSPGGNIQYF
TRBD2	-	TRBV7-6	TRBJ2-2	TGTGCCAGCAGCCCCAAGCGGGAGGAGAACACCGGGGAGCTGTTTTTT	CASSPKREENTGELFF
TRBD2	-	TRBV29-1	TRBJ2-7	TGCAGCGTTGCGACGGGGACTAAAGAGCAGTACTTC	CSVATGTKEQYF
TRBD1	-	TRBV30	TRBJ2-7	TGTGCCTGGAGTGAAGGACAGGGGGCCGACGAGCAGTACTTC	CAWSEGQGADEQYF
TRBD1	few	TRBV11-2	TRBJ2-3	TGTGCCAGCAGCGACCTCAGGGGGCTGGGAGATACGCAGTATTTT	CASSDLRGLGDTQYF
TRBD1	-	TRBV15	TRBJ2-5	TGTGCCACCAGCAGACACAGGGGGACCCAGTACTTC	CATSRHRGTQYF
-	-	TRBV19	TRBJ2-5	TGTGCCAGTAAGGCGGAAGAGACCCAGTACTTC	CASKAEETQYF